Following are 29 T cell receptor beta chains from one sample sequenced in a study of CD8 T cells in Susac syndrome. A quantity of roughly 0.5 to 1 ug RNA underwent reverse transcription using random hexamers. TCRdb used MiXCR to reprocess the immunoSEQ multiplex PCR reads, holding one entry per CDR3 protein. Of approximately 120,000 distinct CDR3 sequences detected, more than 85% appear once; the ten largest clones hold approximately 0.3%. The sequencing sample was made of CD8+ T cells from PBMCs. All receptors derive from a human donor with multiple sclerosis.

This clonotype came up once. This chain uses TRBV29-1 with TRBJ1-2; D is unresolved. The CDR3 extends over 12 amino acids. Germline CDR1 reads SQVTM; CDR2 reads ANQGSEA. Trimming cost V 6 bases and J 7 bases, with 15 bases left between them. The DNA of the CDR3 is TGCAGCGTGGCCGGGGAGGGTGGTGGCTACACCTTC. It yields the protein CSVAGEGGGYTF.

The rearrangement uses TRBV6-6 and TRBJ1-1, with 8 nucleotides matching TRBD1. V lost 1 base to trimming and J lost 1 base; unmatched junction nucleotides: 5. There are 16 residues in the CDR3. The germline CDR1 and CDR2 sequences are MNHNY and SVGAGI (reference sequence). CDR3 in amino acids: CASSYFYRGENTEAFF. In nucleotides, the CDR3 is TGTGCCAGCAGTTACTTCTACAGGGGGGAGAACACTGAAGCTTTCTTT.

J is TRBJ2-6 and V is TRBV5-1; the match to TRBD1 covers 11 bases. CDR3 size: 17 residues. Germline loops: CDR1 SGHRS, CDR2 YFSETQ. Germline trimming cut 2 bases from V and 2 bases from J; bases unmatched to any gene: 3. The CDR3 is CASSLWTGGAGANVLTF. The CDR3 coding sequence is TGCGCCAGCAGCTTATGGACAGGGGGCGCTGGGGCCAACGTCCTGACTTTC.

CDR3 protein: CASRDPGVGRGSYEQYF. DNA for the CDR3: TGTGCCAGCAGGGACCCCGGGGTGGGCCGGGGCTCCTACGAGCAGTACTTC. V and J are TRBV27 and TRBJ2-7; tentative D call: TRBD2 (5 bases). CDR1 is MNHEY, CDR2 SMNVEV, per germline (reference sequence). CDR3 length: 17 amino acids. V was cut by 6 bases and J by 0 bases, with 21 bases left in between.

The rearrangement uses TRBV3-1 and TRBJ1-3, with D perhaps matching TRBD1 (6 bases). Trimming pared 3 bases from V and 2 bases from J, leaving 14 bases between. The CDR3 is 16 residues long. Per germline, CDR1 LGHDT and CDR2 YNNKEL (reference sequence). This CDR3 reads CASSHRTVRAGNTIYF. The CDR3 region has the DNA TGTGCCAGCAGCCACCGGACAGTCAGGGCTGGAAACACCATATATTTT.

This chain joins TRBV20-1 and TRBJ2-3; possible D gene TRBD2, 6 bases. Per germline, CDR1 DFQATT and CDR2 SNEGSKA (reference sequence). Trimming stripped 0 bases from V and 4 bases from J, with 11 bases between. This CDR3 is 14 amino acids long. The CDR3: CSARDDGSADTQYF. The CDR3, as DNA: TGCAGTGCTAGAGACGACGGGAGCGCAGATACGCAGTATTTT.

The chain links TRBV15 to TRBJ2-1; D remains ambiguous. V dropped 6 bases and J dropped 5 bases, with 11 bases sitting between them. The CDR3 has 13 residues. Looked up from germline, CDR1 is LNHNV and CDR2 is YYDKDF (reference sequence). In nucleotides, the CDR3 is TGTGCCACCAGTCGGTCCCGGCACAATGAGCAGTTCTTC. It specifies CATSRSRHNEQFF.

V usage is TRBV13 and J usage is TRBJ2-5; the match to TRBD2 covers 8 bases. V lost 1 base, J lost 5 bases, and 6 bases stayed unmatched. The germline CDR1 and CDR2 sequences are PRHDT and FYEKMQ (reference sequence). The CDR3 has 15 residues. The CDR3 sequence: CASSLVLGGVETQYF. The DNA for the CDR3 is TGTGCCAGCAGCTTAGTCCTCGGGGGGGTCGAGACCCAGTACTTC.

This clonotype showed up just once. The gene calls are TRBV5-1 and TRBJ1-6; 8 bases agree with TRBD1. The germline V gene has CDR1 SGHRS and CDR2 YFSETQ. The CDR3 sequence is 13 residues long. J lost 8 bases, V lost 7 bases, and 5 bases had no gene match. The CDR3 DNA reads as TGCGCCAGCTCTGACAGGGGTTATTCACCCCTCCACTTT. It specifies CASSDRGYSPLHF.

This clonotype is a singleton in its sample. The V call is TRBV24-1, the J call TRBJ1-1; D is perhaps TRBD1 (5 bases). Trimming took 7 bases from V and 8 from J, leaving 10 bases between them. Germline V gene sequence: CDR1 KGHDR, CDR2 SFDVKD. The CDR3 sequence is 11 residues long. The CDR3, as DNA: TGTGCCACCAGCGGGGCAGGGGAAGCTTTCTTT. This gives the protein CATSGAGEAFF.

This chain joins TRBV11-2 and TRBJ2-7; D is possibly TRBD2 (5 bases). From germline, CDR1 is SGHAT and CDR2 FQNNGV. The length of the CDR3 is 14 residues. Trimming removed 1 base from V and 3 bases from J, with 10 bases in between. The CDR3 loop reads CASSLAGELYEQYF. DNA of the CDR3: TGTGCCAGCAGCTTAGCTGGGGAGCTCTACGAGCAGTACTTC.

This CDR3 reads CASSASRTGELFF. The CDR3 bases are TGTGCCAGCAGTGCTAGCAGAACCGGGGAGCTGTTTTTT. The chain recombines TRBV27 with TRBJ2-2, with a weak D call TRBD2 (5 bases). Between the trimmed V and J ends, which lost 5 bases and 5 bases, there was a span of 9 bases. CDR3 size: 13 residues. The V gene's germline CDR1 is MNHEY and CDR2 SMNVEV (reference sequence).

This chain joins TRBV27 and TRBJ1-5, with D hard to call. The CDR3 is 16 residues long. Deletions cut 2 bases from V and 3 bases from J, with 14 bases between. CDR1 and CDR2 from the germline V gene are MNHEY and SMNVEV (reference sequence). CDR3 in DNA: TGTGCCAGCAGTTTACGAGGGCTGAGCTACAATCAGCCCCAGCATTTT. Residues: CASSLRGLSYNQPQHF.

The chain links TRBV5-1 to TRBJ2-7; 9 nucleotides align to TRBD2. V gave up 4 bases and J gave up 1 base; unmatched junction bases: 6. CDR1 and CDR2 (germline): SGHRS, YFSETQ. The CDR3 has 15 residues. The DNA for the CDR3 is TGCGCCAGCAGCGAAGGGACTAGCTCTTCCTACGAGCAGTACGTC. Its translation is CASSEGTSSSYEQYV.

The chain has TRBV7-6 and TRBJ2-1, with TRBD1 matching over 9 bases. CDR1 is SGHVS and CDR2 is FNYEAQ in the germline V gene. V trimming: 5 bases; J trimming: 4 bases; junction bases outside the gene matches: 6. This CDR3 comprises 15 residues. For the CDR3, the DNA is TGTGCCAGCAGCCAAGGGACAGGGACTTACAATGAGCAGTTCTTC. As protein: CASSQGTGTYNEQFF.

The CDR3, as DNA: TGTGCCAGCAGCCACCGGACTAGCGGGAGATCGTCCTACGAGCAGTACGTC. Protein: CASSHRTSGRSSYEQYV. The chain joins TRBV21-1 to TRBJ2-7; the table's D call TRBD2 went unverified against the DNA. TRBV21-1 has pseudogene status. CDR3 length: 17 amino acids.

The chain employs TRBV9 and TRBJ2-3; no firm D call. From germline, CDR1 is SGDLS and CDR2 YYNGEE. The CDR3 has 14 residues. Trimming cost V 0 bases and J 6 bases, with 11 bases left between them. The CDR3 DNA follows: TGTGCCAGCAGCGTAGGAGAGTCTGGGGATACGCAGTATTTT. Translating gives CASSVGESGDTQYF.

The J gene is TRBJ2-5, the V gene TRBV20-1; tentatively, D is TRBD1 or TRBD2 (7 bases each). This CDR3 has 14 amino acids. Trimming stripped 4 bases from V and 1 base from J, with 13 bases between. Germline V CDR1 and CDR2: DFQATT, SNEGSKA (reference sequence). The CDR3: CSANQGGPQETQYF. For the CDR3, the DNA is TGCAGTGCTAACCAGGGGGGGCCCCAAGAGACCCAGTACTTC.

This chain joins TRBV5-4 and TRBJ2-7; 11 bases agree with TRBD2. Trimming took 5 bases from V and 3 from J; bases not matched to a gene: 4. The germline CDR1 and CDR2 sequences are SGHNT and YYREEE (reference sequence). The CDR3 length is 14 residues. The CDR3 DNA reads as TGTGCCAGCAGTCCGGGACTAGCGGTCTACGAGCAGTACTTC. It is translated as CASSPGLAVYEQYF.

The chain employs TRBV4-1 and TRBJ2-5, with D uncertain. The germline gives CDR1 MGHRA, CDR2 YSYEKL. The CDR3 loop spans 14 amino acids. Trimming removed 5 bases from V and 5 bases from J, with 15 bases in between. CDR3 sequence (DNA): TGCGCCAGCAGCTTTGCCTCCCCCGTGGAGACCCAGTACTTC. Protein: CASSFASPVETQYF.

This chain links TRBV19 with TRBJ2-1, with a tentative D call TRBD2 (6 bases). The CDR3 covers 14 residues. Germline values: CDR1 LNHDA, CDR2 SQIVND (reference sequence). V was cut by 6 bases and J by 3 bases, with 12 bases left in between. The CDR3 DNA is TGTGCCAGTAGCTGGAGGGGAATCTACAATGAGCAGTTCTTC. This gives the protein CASSWRGIYNEQFF.

The V gene is TRBV3-1, the J gene TRBJ1-5; a possible D gene is TRBD1 (6 bases). The germline gives CDR1 LGHDT, CDR2 YNNKEL (reference sequence). The V end lost 1 base, the J end lost 11 bases, and 12 bases lay between the germline ends. CDR3 length: 13 residues. This CDR3 reads CASSQGTVRAQHF. CDR3 DNA sequence: TGTGCCAGCAGCCAAGGGACAGTCAGGGCCCAGCATTTT.

The rearrangement links TRBV27 to TRBJ2-1, with D perhaps TRBD2 (6 bases). The CDR3 is made up of 16 amino acids. V was trimmed by 6 bases and J by 11 bases, leaving 26 bases between them. Germline CDR1 MNHEY, CDR2 SMNVEV (reference sequence). As DNA, the CDR3 is TGTGCCAGCAGACAACCCGGGACTTTGGCTCCGGATAAGCAGTTCTTC. Encoded protein: CASRQPGTLAPDKQFF.

CDR3 in DNA: TGCGCCAGCAGCCAAGAGAAGGGATGGGATGGCTACACCTTC. It yields the protein CASSQEKGWDGYTF. The V gene is TRBV4-1, the J gene TRBJ1-2; D unclear. Germline lookup yields CDR1 MGHRA and CDR2 YSYEKL. The CDR3 runs 14 residues. V lost 0 bases and J 6 bases, leaving 11 bases between the germline ends.

J is TRBJ1-3 and V is TRBV9; 7 positions match TRBD1. Per the germline V gene, CDR1 is SGDLS and CDR2 is YYNGEE. The CDR3 totals 16 residues. V lost 4 bases and J lost 4; bases outside the gene matches: 11. CDR3 in DNA: TGTGCCAGCAGCCCACACCCCACGGGACAGGGAAACACCATATATTTT. Translation gives CASSPHPTGQGNTIYF.

This clonotype was seen just once. The chain combines TRBV27 with TRBJ2-3, with D maybe TRBD1 (5 bases). The ends were cut back, 8 bases at V and 1 base at J, with 13 bases in the middle. CDR3 length: 14 amino acids. Germline V gene sequence: CDR1 MNHEY, CDR2 SMNVEV (reference sequence). In DNA, the CDR3 is TGTGCCAGCGCCTGGGGCATGGGCACAGATACGCAGTATTTT. It specifies CASAWGMGTDTQYF.

The V and J genes are TRBV27 and TRBJ1-4, with a tentative D call TRBD1 (6 bases). Trimming left V 3 bases short and J 4 bases short, with 18 bases between. Germline lookup yields CDR1 MNHEY and CDR2 SMNVEV (reference sequence). The CDR3 spans 17 residues. CDR3 sequence (DNA): TGTGCCAGCAGTTTCGCCGGCAGGGCAGGGGTTAATGAAAAACTGTTTTTT. Amino acid sequence: CASSFAGRAGVNEKLFF.

The chain carries TRBV5-6 and TRBJ2-7; no firm D call. Germline lookup yields CDR1 SGHDT and CDR2 YYEEEE. This CDR3 contains 12 residues. Trimming removed 8 bases from V and 0 bases from J, with 9 bases in between. The CDR3 region is CASGSSSYEQYF. In DNA, the CDR3 is TGTGCCAGTGGTTCTAGCTCCTACGAGCAGTACTTC.

The chain couples TRBV29-1 to TRBJ2-3; 8 bases are shared with TRBD2. CDR1 is SQVTM, CDR2 ANQGSEA, per germline. J lost 4 bases, V lost 1 base, and 7 bases had no gene match. CDR3 length: 15 residues. The CDR3 here is CSVEGRGLEPDTQYF. The CDR3 DNA is TGCAGCGTTGAAGGTCGGGGACTAGAGCCAGATACGCAGTATTTT.